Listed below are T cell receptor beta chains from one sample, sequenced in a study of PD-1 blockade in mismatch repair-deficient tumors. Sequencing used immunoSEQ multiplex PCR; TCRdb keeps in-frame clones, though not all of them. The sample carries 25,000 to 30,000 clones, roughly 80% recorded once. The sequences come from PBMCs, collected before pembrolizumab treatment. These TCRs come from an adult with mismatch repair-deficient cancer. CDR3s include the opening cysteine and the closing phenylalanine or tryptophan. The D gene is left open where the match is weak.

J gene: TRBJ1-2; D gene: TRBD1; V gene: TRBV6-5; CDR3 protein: CASSYAGGDGYTF
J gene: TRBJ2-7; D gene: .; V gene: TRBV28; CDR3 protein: CASSSPLSKTGSYEQYF
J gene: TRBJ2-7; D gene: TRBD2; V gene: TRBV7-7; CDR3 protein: CASSLGWTSGPYEQYF
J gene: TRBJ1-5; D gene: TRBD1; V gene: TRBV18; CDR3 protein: CASSLGQGGQPQHF
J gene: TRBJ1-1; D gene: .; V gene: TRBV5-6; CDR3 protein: CASSLEGGRGGTEAFF
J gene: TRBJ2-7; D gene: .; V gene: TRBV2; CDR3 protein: CASRGDLGLSYEQYF
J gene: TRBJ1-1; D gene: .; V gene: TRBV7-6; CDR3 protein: CASSLALSEAFF
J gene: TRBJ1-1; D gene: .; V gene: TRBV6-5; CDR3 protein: CASSYGGDTEAFF
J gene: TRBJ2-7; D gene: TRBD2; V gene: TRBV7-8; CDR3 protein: CASSLALSGIRVEQYF
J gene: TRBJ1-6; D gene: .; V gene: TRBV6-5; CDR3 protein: CASTLSGWGSPLHF
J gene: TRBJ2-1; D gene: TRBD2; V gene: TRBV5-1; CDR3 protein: CASSLRLAGEDEQFF
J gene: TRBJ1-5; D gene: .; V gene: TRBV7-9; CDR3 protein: CASSPAGYSNQPQHF
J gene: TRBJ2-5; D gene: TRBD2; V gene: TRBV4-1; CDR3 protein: CASSLIMTSGSLEETQYF
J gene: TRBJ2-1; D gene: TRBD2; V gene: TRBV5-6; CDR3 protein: CASRRALAGAISYNEQFF
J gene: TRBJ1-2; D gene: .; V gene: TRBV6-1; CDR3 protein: CASSEGGGPTYGYTF
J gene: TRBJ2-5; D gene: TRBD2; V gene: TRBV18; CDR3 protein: CASSPGREGETQYF
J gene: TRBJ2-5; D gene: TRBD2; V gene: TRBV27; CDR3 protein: CASSLRLAGETQYF
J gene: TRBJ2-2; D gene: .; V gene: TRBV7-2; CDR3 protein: CASSLSRALTGELFF
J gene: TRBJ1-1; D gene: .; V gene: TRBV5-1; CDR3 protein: CASSKGVGTEAFF
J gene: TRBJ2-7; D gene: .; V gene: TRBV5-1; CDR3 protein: CASSGGDSSYEQYF
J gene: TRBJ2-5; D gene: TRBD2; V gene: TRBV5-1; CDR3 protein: CASSPGGTSGSWEETQYF
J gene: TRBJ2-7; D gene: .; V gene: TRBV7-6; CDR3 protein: CASSFLRGGEQYF
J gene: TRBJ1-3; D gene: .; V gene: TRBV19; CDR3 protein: CASSISRGGNTIYF
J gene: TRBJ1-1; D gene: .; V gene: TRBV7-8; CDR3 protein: CASSLAQADPRAEAFF
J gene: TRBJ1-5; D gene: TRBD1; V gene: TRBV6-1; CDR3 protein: CASKRQGTGGQPQHF
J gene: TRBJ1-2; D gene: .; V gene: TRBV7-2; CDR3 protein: CASSLVQGGGNYGYTF
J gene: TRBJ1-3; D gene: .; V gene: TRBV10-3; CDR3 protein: CAISEPGHLGNTIYF
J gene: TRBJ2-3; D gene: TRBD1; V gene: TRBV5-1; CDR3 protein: CASSPGGRGDTQYF
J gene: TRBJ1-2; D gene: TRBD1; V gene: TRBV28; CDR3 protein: CASSPGTGHFLGGYTF
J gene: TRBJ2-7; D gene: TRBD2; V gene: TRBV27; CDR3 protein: CASSLSGTSGIGEQYF
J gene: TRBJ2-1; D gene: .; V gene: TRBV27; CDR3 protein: CASSRSLTYNEQFF
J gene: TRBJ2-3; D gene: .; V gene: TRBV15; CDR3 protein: CATSRDLSGTDTQYF
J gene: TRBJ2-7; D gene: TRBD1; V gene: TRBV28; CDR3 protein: CASSLWGQEIYEQYF
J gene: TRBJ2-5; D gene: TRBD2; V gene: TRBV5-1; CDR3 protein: CASSGTSAQETQYF
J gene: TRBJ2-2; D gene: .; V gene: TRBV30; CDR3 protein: CAWSTANTGELFF
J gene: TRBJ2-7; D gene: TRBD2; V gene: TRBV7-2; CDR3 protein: CASSFRLAGAYEQYF
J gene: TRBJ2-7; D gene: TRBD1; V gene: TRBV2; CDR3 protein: CASSEWVTGGSYEQYF
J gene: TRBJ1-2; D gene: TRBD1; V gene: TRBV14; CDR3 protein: CASSPSTGGAGGYTF
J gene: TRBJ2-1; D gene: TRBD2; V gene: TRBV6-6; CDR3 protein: CASSRTTSGVYNEQFF
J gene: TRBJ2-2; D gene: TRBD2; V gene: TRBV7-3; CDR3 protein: CASSFGGITGELFF
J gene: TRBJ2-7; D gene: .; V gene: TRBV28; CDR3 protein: CASALTYYEQYF
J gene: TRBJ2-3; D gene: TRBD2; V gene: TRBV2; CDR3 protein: CASIEGERGDLDTQYF
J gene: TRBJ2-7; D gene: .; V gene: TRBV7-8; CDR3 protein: CASSLGGITYEQYF
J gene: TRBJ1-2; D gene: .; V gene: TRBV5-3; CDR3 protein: CARSLGQVGNYGYTF
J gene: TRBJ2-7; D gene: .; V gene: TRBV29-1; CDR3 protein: CSVGRQTHEQYF
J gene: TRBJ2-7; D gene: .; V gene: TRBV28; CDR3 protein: CASSPNTLGTRSYEQYF
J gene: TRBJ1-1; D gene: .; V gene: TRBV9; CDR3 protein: CASSVTVQSEAFF
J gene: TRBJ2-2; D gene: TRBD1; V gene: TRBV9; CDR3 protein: CASSFGQGWSGELFF
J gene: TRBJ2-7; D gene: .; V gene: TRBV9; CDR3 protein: CASSVEAGAYEQYF
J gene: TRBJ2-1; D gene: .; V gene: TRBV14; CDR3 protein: CASSLKFEQFF
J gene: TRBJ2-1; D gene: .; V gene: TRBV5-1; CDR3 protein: CASSPSSARSYNEQFF
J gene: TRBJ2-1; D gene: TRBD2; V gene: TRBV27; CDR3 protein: CASSLWGGRTRDEQFF
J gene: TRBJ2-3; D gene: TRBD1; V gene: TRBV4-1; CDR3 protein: CASSLPQGYTQYF
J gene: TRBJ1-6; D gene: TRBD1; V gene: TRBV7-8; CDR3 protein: CASSPQTGRNSPLHF
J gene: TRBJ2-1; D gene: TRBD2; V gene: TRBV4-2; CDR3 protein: CASSQGAGGPEEQFF